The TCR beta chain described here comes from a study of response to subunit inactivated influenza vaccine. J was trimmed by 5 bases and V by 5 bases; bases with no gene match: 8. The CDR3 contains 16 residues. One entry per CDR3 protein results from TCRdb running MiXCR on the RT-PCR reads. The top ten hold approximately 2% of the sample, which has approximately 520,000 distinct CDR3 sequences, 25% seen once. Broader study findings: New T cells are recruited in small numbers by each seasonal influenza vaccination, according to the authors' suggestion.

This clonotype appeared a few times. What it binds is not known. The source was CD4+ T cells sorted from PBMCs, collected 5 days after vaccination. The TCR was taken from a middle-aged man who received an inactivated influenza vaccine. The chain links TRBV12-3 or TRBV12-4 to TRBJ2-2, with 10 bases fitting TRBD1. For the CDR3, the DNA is TGTGCCAGCAGTCCGATGGACAGGGGGGAGACCGGGGAGCTGTTTTTT. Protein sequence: CASSPMDRGETGELFF.